This TCR beta chain is from a study of post-analysis software for immune sequencing data. Study information: The study covered relapsing-remitting, secondary progressive and progressive-relapsing courses of multiple sclerosis. Whole-study results and caveats: Clustering by F measure revealed strong co-clustering among samples prepared together in one batch. Controls significantly exceeded multiple sclerosis patients in normalized Chao1 diversity. TRBV5-6, TRBV5-1 and TRBV20-1 belonged to a set of about 5 TRBV segments that were more frequent in patients than controls.

This clonotype was seen ten or more times. The target antigen is unknown. Researchers reported that TCR beta cDNA libraries carried unique molecular identifiers. T cells, about 0.95 to 10 million of them, yielded hundreds of thousands of cDNA molecules. Via MiXCR, TCRdb re-called the PCR reads, giving one row per CDR3 protein. The repertoire holds hundreds of thousands of distinct CDR3 sequences, with less than 40% as singletons. Per germline, CDR1 MNHEY and CDR2 SVGEGT. CDR3 length equals 15 residues. V lost 2 bases and J lost 7, with 14 bases in between. The source material was blood. This receptor was taken from a girl aged 5-17 years with multiple sclerosis. The chain carries TRBV6-2 or TRBV6-3 and TRBJ1-4; D remains unclear. CDR3 sequence: CASSYGPDLGEKLFF. The CDR3 nucleotides are TGTGCCAGCAGTTACGGGCCCGACTTGGGTGAAAAACTGTTTTTT.